Given below is one T cell receptor beta chain in context. This entry belongs to a study of blood T cell repertoires in COVID-19. Study details: There were acute and convalescent COVID-19 samples, and they came from the United States, Italy and Spain. PBMCs, B-cell-depleted T cells, or T cells were the source of the cDNA or gDNA that made up the material.

The ends were cut back, 4 bases at V and 5 bases at J, with 15 bases in the middle. Germline CDR1 SGHRS, CDR2 YFSETQ. CDR3 size: 14 residues. Data came from immunoSEQ multiplex PCR; TCRdb stores just in-frame clones and leaves some out. The top ten hold 4% to 4.5% of the sample, which has roughly 260,000 clones, approximately 79% seen once. This receptor was taken from a woman between 40 and 55 years old with active or convalescent COVID-19. The specimen was peripheral blood. The V gene is TRBV5-1, the J gene TRBJ1-2; a possible D gene is TRBD1 (5 bases). The CDR3 region has the DNA TGCGCCAGCAGCAGGGAGGGGCAAAGTTATGGCTACACCTTC. Translating gives CASSREGQSYGYTF. The variable domain in full, completed from reference TRBV5-1 and TRBJ1-2, reads KAGVTQTPRYLIKTRGQQVTLSCSPISGHRSVSWYQQTPGQGLQFLFEYFSETQRNKGNFPGRFSGRQFSNSRSEMNVSTLELGDSALYLCASSREGQSYGYTFGSGTRLTVV.